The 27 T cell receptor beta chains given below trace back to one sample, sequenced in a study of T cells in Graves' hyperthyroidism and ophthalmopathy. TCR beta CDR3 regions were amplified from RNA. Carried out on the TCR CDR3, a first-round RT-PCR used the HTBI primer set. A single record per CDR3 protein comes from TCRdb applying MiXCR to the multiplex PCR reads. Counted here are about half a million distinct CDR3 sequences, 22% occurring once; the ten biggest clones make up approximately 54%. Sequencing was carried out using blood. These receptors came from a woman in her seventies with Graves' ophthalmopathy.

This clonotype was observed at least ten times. The CDR3 sequence: CASSDGGGRNQPQHF. In DNA form, the CDR3 reads TGTGCCAGCAGTGACGGCGGGGGCCGCAATCAGCCCCAGCATTTT. This chain joins TRBV2 and TRBJ1-5; D is perhaps TRBD1 (6 bases). Per germline, CDR1 SNHLY and CDR2 FYNNEI. There are 15 residues in the CDR3. V lost 3 bases to trimming and J lost 2 bases, with 11 bases between them.

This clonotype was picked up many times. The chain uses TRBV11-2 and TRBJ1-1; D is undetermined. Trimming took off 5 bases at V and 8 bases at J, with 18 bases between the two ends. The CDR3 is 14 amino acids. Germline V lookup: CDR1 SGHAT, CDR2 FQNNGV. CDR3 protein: CASSHPLGPTEAFF. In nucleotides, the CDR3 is TGTGCCAGCAGCCATCCATTGGGTCCGACGGAAGCTTTCTTT.

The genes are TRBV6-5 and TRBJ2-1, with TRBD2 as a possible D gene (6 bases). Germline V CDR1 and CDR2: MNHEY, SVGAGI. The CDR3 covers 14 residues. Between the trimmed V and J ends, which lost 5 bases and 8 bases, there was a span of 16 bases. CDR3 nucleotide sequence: TGTGCCAGCAGTAACGGGAGAAGGGTTTATGAGCAGTTCTTC. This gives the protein CASSNGRRVYEQFF.

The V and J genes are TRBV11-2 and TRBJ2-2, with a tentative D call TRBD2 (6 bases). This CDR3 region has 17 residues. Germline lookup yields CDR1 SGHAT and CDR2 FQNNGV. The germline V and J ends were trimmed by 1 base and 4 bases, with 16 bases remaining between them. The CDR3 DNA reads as TGTGCCAGCAGCTTAGCCGGGATGATAGCGGTCACCGGGGAGCTGTTTTTT. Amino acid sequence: CASSLAGMIAVTGELFF.

CDR3 residues: CASSQTSGSGYNEQFF. For the CDR3, the DNA is TGCGCCAGCAGCCAAACGAGCGGGAGTGGTTACAATGAGCAGTTCTTC. The chain carries TRBV4-3 and TRBJ2-1; TRBD2 aligns across 8 bases. The CDR3 consists of 16 residues. CDR1 and CDR2 from the germline V gene are LGHNA and YSLEER. V trimming: 2 bases; J trimming: 4 bases; junction bases outside the gene matches: 7.

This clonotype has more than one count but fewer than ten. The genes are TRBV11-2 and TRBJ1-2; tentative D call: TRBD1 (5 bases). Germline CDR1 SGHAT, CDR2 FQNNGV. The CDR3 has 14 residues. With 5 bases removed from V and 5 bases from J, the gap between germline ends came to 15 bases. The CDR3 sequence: CASSPRRWGYGYTF. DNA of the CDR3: TGTGCCAGCAGCCCGCGTAGGTGGGGGTATGGCTACACCTTC.

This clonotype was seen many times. For the CDR3, the DNA is TGTGCCAGCAGCCTCCACAGGCGGGGGGCCAATGAGCAGTTCTTC. The encoded protein is CASSLHRRGANEQFF. This rearrangement joins TRBV11-2 to TRBJ2-1; TRBD2 matches at 8 bases. From germline, CDR1 is SGHAT and CDR2 FQNNGV. V gave up 5 bases and J gave up 6 bases; unmatched junction bases: 9. The CDR3 extends over 15 amino acids.

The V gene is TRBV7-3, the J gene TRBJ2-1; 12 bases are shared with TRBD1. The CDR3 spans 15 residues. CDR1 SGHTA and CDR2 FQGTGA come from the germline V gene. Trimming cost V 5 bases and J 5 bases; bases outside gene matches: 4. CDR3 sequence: CASSRDRGHHNEQFF. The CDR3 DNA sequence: TGTGCCAGCAGCCGGGACAGGGGGCACCACAATGAGCAGTTCTTC.

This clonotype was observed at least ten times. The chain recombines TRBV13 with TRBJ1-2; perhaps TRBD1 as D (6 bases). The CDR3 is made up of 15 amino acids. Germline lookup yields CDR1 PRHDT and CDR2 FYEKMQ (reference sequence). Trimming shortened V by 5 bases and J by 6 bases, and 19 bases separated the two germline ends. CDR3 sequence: CASSQGGGRTNGYTF. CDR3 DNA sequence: TGTGCCAGCAGCCAAGGCGGGGGGCGGACGAATGGCTACACCTTC.

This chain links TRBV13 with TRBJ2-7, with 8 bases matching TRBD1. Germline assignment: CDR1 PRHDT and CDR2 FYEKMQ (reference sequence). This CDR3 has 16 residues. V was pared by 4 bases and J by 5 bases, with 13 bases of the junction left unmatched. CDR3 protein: CASSYSDPAGGNEQYF. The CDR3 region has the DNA TGTGCCAGCAGCTACTCAGACCCGGCAGGGGGCAACGAGCAGTACTTC.

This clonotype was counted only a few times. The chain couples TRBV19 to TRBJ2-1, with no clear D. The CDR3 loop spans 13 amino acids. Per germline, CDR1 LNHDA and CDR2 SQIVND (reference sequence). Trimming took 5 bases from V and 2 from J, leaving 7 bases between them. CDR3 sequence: CASSVGPYNEQFF. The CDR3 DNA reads TGTGCCAGTAGTGTCGGGCCCTACAATGAGCAGTTCTTC. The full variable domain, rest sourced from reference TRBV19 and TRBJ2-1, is DGGITQSPKYLFRKEGQNVTLSCEQNLNHDAMYWYRQDPGQGLRLIYYSQIVNDFQKGDIAEGYSVSREKKESFPLTVTSAQKNPTAFYLCASSVGPYNEQFFGPGTRLTVL.

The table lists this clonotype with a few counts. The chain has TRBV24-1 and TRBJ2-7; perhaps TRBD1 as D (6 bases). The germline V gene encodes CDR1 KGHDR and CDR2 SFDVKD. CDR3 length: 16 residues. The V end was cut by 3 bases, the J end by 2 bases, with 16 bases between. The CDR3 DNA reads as TGTGCCACCAGTGATCGAACCGGGACAACCACCTACGAGCAGTACTTC. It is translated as CATSDRTGTTTYEQYF.

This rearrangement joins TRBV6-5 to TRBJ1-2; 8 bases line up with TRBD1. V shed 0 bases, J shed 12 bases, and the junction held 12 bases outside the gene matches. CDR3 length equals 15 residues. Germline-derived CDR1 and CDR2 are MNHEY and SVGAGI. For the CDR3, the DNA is TGTGCCAGCAGTTACTCAGGGACAGGATCTCAGCGGCACACCTTC. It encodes CASSYSGTGSQRHTF.

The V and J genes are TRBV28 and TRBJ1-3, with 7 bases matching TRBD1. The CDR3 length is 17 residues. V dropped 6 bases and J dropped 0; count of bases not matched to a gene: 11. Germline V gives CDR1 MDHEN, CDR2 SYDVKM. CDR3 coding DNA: TGTGCCAGCAGACATCGACAGGGTTTAGGCTCTGGAAACACCATATATTTT. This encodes CASRHRQGLGSGNTIYF.

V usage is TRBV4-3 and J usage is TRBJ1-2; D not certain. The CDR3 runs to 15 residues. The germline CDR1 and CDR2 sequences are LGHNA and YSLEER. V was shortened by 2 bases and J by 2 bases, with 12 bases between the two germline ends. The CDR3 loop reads CASSQSPSGNYGYTF. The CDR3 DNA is TGCGCCAGCAGCCAAAGTCCGTCGGGAAACTATGGCTACACCTTC.

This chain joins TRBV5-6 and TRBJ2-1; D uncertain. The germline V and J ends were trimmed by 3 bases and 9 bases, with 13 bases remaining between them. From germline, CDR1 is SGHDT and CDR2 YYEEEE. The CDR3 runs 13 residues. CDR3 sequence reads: CASSSVTVGEQFF. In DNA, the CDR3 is TGTGCCAGCAGCTCGGTGACTGTCGGTGAGCAGTTCTTC.

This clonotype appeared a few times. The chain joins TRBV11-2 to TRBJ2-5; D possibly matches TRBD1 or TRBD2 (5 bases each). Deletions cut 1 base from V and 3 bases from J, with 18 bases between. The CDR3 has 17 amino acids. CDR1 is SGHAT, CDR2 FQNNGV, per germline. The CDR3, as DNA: TGTGCCAGCAGCTTAGGGGACCTAATTATAGGGAAAGAGACCCAGTACTTC. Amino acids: CASSLGDLIIGKETQYF.

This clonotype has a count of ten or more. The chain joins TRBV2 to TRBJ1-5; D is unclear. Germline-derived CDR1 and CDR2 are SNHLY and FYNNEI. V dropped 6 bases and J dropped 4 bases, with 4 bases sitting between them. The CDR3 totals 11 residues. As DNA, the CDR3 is TGTGCCAGCAGCTTAAATCAGCCCCAGCATTTT. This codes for CASSLNQPQHF. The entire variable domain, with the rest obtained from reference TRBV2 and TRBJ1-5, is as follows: EPEVTQTPSHQVTQMGQEVILRCVPISNHLYFYWYRQILGQKVEFLVSFYNNEISEKSEIFDDQFSVERPDGSNFTLKIRSTKLEDSAMYFCASSLNQPQHFGDGTRLSIL.

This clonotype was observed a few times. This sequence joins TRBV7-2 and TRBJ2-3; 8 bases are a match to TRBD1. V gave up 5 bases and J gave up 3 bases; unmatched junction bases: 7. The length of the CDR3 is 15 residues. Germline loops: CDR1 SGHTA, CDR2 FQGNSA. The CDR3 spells CASSLMTGVTDTQYF. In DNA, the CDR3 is TGTGCCAGCAGCCTGATGACAGGGGTTACAGATACGCAGTATTTT. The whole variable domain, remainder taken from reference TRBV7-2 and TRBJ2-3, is GAGVSQSPSNKVTEKGKDVELRCDPISGHTALYWYRQSLGQGLEFLIYFQGNSAPDKSGLPSDRFSAERTGGSVSTLTIQRTQQEDSAVYLCASSLMTGVTDTQYFGPGTRLTVL.

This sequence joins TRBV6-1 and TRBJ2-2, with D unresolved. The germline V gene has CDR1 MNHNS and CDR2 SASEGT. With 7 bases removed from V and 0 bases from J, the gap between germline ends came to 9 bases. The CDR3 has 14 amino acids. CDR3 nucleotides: TGTGCCAGCAACGGGCGGACGAACACCGGGGAGCTGTTTTTT. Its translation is CASNGRTNTGELFF.

The CDR3 region is CASRLDGGNTEAFF. CDR3 coding DNA: TGTGCCAGCAGACTCGATGGGGGGAACACTGAAGCTTTCTTT. The chain uses TRBV6-1 and TRBJ1-1; possibly TRBD1 for D (5 bases). The V end lost 6 bases, the J end lost 1 base, and 12 bases lay between the germline ends. The CDR3 spans 14 residues. From germline, CDR1 is MNHNS and CDR2 SASEGT.

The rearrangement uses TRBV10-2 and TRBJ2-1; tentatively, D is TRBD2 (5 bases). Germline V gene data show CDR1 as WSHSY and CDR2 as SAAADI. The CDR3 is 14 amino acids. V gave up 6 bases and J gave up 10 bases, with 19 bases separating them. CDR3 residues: CASSDARALGEQFF. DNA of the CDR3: TGCGCCAGCAGCGATGCGAGGGCCTTAGGGGAGCAGTTCTTC.

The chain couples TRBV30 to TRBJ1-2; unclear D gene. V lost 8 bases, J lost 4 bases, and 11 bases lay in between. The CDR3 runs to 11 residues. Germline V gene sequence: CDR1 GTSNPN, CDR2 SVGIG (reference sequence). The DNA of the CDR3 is TGTGCCAGGGAATCAATCTATGGCTACACCTTC. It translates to CARESIYGYTF.

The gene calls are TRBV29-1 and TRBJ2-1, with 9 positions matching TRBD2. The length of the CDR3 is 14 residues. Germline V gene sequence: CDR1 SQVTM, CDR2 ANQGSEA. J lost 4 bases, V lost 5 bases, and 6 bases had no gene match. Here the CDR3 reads CSVTGTSRYNEQFF. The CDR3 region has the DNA TGCAGCGTTACCGGGACTAGCAGATACAATGAGCAGTTCTTC.

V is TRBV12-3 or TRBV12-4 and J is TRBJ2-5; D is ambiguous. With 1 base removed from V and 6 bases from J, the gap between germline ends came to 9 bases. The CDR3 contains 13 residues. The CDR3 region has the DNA TGTGCCAGCAGTTTAGGTCAACCCAAGACCCAGTACTTC. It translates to CASSLGQPKTQYF.

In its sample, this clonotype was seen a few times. CDR3 in DNA: TGTGCCAGCAGCTTTCGGAGGGGGACAGGGCAACCCTTAATGAGTTTGGATACGCAGTATTTT. It translates to CASSFRRGTGQPLMSLDTQYF. V and J are TRBV7-3 and TRBJ2-3, with TRBD1 identical over 9 bases. CDR1 and CDR2 from the germline V gene are SGHTA and FQGTGA. V lost 3 bases, J lost 6 bases, and 25 bases stayed unmatched. The CDR3 covers 21 residues. The full variable domain, rest sourced from reference TRBV7-3 and TRBJ2-3, is GAGVSQTPSNKVTEKGKYVELRCDPISGHTALYWYRQSLGQGPEFLIYFQGTGAADDSGLPNDRFFAVRPEGSVSTLKIQRTERGDSAVYLCASSFRRGTGQPLMSLDTQYFGPGTRLTVL.

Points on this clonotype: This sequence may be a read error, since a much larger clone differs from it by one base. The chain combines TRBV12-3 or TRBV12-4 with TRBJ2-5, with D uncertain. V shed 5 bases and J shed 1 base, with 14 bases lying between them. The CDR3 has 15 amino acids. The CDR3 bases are TGTGCCAGCAGTCCCGCTTGGACCGCCCAAGAGACCCAGTACTTC. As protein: CASSPAWTAQETQYF.